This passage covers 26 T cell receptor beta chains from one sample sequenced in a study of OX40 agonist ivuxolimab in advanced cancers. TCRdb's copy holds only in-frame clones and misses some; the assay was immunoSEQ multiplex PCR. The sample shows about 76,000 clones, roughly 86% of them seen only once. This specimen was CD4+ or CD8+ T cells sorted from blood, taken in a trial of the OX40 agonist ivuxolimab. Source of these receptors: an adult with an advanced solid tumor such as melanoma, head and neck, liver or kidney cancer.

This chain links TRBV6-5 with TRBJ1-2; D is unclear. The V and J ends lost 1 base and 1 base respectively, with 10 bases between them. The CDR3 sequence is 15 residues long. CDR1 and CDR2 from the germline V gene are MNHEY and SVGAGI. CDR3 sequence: CASSYLGGDNYGYTF. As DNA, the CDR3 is TGTGCCAGCAGTTACTTGGGCGGGGATAACTATGGCTACACCTTC.

The CDR3 nucleotides read TGTGCCAGCAGTTCAAACCCCGGACAGGGATGGGGCTACACCTTC. It specifies CASSSNPGQGWGYTF. The rearrangement joins TRBV6-6 to TRBJ1-2; 8 bases agree with TRBD1. Looked up from germline, CDR1 is MNHNY and CDR2 is SVGAGI (reference sequence). The CDR3 covers 15 residues. The V segment lost 4 bases and the J segment 8 bases; nucleotides outside the gene matches: 12.

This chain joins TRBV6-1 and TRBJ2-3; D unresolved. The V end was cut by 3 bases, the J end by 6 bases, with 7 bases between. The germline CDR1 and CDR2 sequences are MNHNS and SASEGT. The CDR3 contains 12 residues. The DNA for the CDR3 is TGTGCCAGCAGTGATCGGGCTGATACGCAGTATTTT. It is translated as CASSDRADTQYF.

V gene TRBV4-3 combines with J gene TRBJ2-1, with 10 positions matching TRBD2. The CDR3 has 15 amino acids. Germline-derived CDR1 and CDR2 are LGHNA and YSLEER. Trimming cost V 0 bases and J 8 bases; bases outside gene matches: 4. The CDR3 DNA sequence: TGCGCCAGCAGCCAAGAACTAGCGGGGTATCATGAGCAGTTCTTC. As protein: CASSQELAGYHEQFF.

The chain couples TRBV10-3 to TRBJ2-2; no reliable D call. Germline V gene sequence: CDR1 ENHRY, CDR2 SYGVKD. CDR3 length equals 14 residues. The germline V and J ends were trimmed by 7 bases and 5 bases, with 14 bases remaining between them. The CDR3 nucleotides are TGTGCCATCAAAGATCACCAGGAGACCGGGGAGCTGTTTTTT. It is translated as CAIKDHQETGELFF.

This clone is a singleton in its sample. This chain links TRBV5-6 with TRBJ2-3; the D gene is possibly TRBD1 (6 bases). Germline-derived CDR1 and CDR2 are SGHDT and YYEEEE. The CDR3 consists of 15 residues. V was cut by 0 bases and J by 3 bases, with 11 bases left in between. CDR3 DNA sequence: TGTGCCAGCAGCTTGGCCCTGGGGGCGACAGATACGCAGTATTTT. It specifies CASSLALGATDTQYF.

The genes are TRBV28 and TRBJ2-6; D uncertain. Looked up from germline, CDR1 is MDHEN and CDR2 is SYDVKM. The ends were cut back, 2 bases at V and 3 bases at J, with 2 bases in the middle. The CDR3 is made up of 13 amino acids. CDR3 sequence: CASSLSGANVLTF. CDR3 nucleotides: TGTGCCAGCAGTTTAAGTGGGGCCAACGTCCTGACTTTC.

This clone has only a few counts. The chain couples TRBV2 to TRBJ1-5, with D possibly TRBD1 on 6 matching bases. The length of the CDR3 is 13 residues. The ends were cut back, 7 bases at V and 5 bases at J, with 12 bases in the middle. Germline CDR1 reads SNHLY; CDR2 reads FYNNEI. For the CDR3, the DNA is TGTGCCAGCAACGAAAGACAGGATCAGCCCCAGCATTTT. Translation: CASNERQDQPQHF.

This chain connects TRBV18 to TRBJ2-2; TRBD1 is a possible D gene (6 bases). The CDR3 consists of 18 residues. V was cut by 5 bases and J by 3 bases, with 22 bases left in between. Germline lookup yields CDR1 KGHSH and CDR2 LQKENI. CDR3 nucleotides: TGTGCCAGCTCATCCCCCCGGTTTGGGGGCCCGGACACCGGGGAGCTGTTTTTT. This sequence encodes CASSSPRFGGPDTGELFF.

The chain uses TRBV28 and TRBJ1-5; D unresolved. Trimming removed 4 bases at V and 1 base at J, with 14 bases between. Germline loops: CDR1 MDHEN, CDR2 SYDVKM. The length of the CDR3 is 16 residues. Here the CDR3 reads CASSSDGRFSNQPQHF. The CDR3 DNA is TGTGCCAGCAGTTCCGACGGACGATTCAGCAATCAGCCCCAGCATTTT.

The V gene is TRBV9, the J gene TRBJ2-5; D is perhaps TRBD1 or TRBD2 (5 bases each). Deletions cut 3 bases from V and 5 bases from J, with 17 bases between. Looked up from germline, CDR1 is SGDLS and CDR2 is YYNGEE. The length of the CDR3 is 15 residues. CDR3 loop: CASSGGTAKGETQYF. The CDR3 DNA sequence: TGTGCCAGCAGCGGGGGGACCGCCAAGGGGGAGACCCAGTACTTC.

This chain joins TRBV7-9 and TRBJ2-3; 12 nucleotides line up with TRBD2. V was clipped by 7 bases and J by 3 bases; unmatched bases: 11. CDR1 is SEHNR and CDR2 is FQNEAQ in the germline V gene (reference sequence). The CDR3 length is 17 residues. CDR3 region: CASTTRVTSGGTDTQYF. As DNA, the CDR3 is TGTGCCAGCACCACGAGGGTGACTAGCGGGGGAACAGATACGCAGTATTTT.

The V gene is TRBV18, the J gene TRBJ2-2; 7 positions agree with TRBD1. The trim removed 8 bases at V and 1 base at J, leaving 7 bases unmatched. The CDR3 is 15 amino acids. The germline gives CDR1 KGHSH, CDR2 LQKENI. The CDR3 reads CASVANRGNTGELFF. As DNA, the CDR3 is TGTGCCAGCGTGGCGAACAGGGGGAACACCGGGGAGCTGTTTTTT.

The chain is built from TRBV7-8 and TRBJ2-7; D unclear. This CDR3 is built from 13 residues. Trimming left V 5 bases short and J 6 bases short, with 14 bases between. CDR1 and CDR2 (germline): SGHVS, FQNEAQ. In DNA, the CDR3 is TGTGCCAGCAGCCCCCCGACGGCAGCCGAGCAGTACTTC. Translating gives CASSPPTAAEQYF. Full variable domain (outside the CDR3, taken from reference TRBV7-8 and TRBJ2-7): GAGVSQSPRYKVAKRGQDVALRCDPISGHVSLFWYQQALGQGPEFLTYFQNEAQLDKSGLPSDRFFAERPEGSVSTLKIQRTQQEDSAVYLCASSPPTAAEQYFGPGTRLTVT.

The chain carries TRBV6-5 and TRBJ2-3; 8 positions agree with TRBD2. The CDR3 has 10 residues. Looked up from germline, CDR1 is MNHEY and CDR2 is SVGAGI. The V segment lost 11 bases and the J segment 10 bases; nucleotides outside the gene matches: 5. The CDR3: CACGRSAQYF. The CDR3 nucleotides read TGTGCCTGCGGGAGGTCAGCGCAGTATTTT.

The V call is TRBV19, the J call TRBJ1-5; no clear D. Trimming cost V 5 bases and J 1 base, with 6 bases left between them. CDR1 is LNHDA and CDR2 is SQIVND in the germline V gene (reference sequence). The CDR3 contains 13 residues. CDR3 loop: CASSEQSNQPQHF. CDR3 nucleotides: TGTGCCAGTAGTGAACAAAGCAATCAGCCCCAGCATTTT.

The CDR3 spells CASSLQTGSNTGELFF. In DNA form, the CDR3 reads TGTGCCAGCAGCTTGCAGACGGGATCGAACACCGGGGAGCTGTTTTTT. This chain uses TRBV7-6 with TRBJ2-2; D perhaps matches TRBD2 (5 bases). The CDR3 covers 16 residues. Germline loops: CDR1 SGHVS, CDR2 FNYEAQ. With 3 bases removed from V and 0 bases from J, the gap between germline ends came to 11 bases.

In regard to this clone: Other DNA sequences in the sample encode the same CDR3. CDR3 sequence: CASSLKGTEAFF. As DNA, the CDR3 is TGTGCCAGCAGCTTGAAAGGGACTGAAGCTTTCTTT. V and J are TRBV11-1 and TRBJ1-1, with D unclear. The germline gives CDR1 SGHAT, CDR2 FQDESV (reference sequence). Trimming stripped 3 bases from V and 5 bases from J, with 7 bases between. The CDR3 covers 12 residues. Variable domain in full (rest from reference TRBV11-1 and TRBJ1-1): EAEVAQSPRYKITEKSQAVAFWCDPISGHATLYWYRQILGQGPELLVQFQDESVVDDSQLPKDRFSAERLKGVDSTLKIQPAELGDSAMYLCASSLKGTEAFFGQGTRLTVV.

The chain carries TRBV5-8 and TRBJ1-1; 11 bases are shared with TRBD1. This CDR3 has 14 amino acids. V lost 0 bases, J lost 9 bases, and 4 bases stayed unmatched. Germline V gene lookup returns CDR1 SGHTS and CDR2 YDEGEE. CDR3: CASSLARDRGKAFF. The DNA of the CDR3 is TGTGCCAGCAGCTTGGCCCGGGACAGGGGGAAAGCTTTCTTT.

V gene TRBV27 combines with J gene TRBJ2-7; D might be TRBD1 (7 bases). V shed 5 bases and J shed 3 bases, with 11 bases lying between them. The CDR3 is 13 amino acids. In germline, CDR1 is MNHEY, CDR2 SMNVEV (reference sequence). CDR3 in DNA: TGTGCCAGCAGTGCGGGACAGCTCTACGAGCAGTACTTC. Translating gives CASSAGQLYEQYF.

CDR3 region: CASSYSRGRYNEQFF. CDR3 sequence (DNA): TGTGCCAGCAGTTACTCGAGAGGGAGATACAATGAGCAGTTCTTC. The V call is TRBV6-6, the J call TRBJ2-1, with D perhaps matching TRBD2 (5 bases). The CDR3 totals 15 residues. Germline V CDR1 and CDR2: MNHNY, SVGAGI (reference sequence). V was trimmed by 0 bases and J by 4 bases, leaving 10 bases between them.

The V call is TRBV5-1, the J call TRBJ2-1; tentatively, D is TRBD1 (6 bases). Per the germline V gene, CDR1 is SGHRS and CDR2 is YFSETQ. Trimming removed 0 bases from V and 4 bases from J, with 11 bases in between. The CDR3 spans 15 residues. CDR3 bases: TGCGCCAGCAGCTTGGAGTTACAGGGTTACAATGAGCAGTTCTTC. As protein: CASSLELQGYNEQFF. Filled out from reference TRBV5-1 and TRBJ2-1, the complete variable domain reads KAGVTQTPRYLIKTRGQQVTLSCSPISGHRSVSWYQQTPGQGLQFLFEYFSETQRNKGNFPGRFSGRQFSNSRSEMNVSTLELGDSALYLCASSLELQGYNEQFFGPGTRLTVL.

CDR3 sequence: CASLRALTKVFF. The CDR3, as DNA: TGTGCCAGCCTCAGGGCCCTCACCAAAGTTTTCTTT. The chain is built from TRBV19 and TRBJ1-1; a weak D match, TRBD1 (5 bases). This CDR3 region has 12 residues. The V gene lost 9 bases and the J gene lost 13 bases, with 21 bases spanning the gap. Germline CDR1 and CDR2: LNHDA and SQIVND (reference sequence).

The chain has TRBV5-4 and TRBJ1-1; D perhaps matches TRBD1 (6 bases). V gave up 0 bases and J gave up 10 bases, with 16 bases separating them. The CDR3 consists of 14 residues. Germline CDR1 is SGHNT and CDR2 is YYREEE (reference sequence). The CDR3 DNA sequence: TGTGCCAGCAGCTTGGGACAGGCCCCCGAAGGAGCTTTCTTT. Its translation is CASSLGQAPEGAFF. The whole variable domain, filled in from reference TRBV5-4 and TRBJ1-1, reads ETGVTQSPTHLIKTRGQQVTLRCSSQSGHNTVSWYQQALGQGPQFIFQYYREEENGRGNFPPRFSGLQFPNYSSELNVNALELDDSALYLCASSLGQAPEGAFFGQGTRLTVV.

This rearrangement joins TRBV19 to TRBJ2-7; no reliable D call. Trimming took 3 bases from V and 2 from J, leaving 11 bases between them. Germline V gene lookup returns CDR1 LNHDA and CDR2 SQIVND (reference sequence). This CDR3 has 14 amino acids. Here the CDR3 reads CASSMTATPYEQYF. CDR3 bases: TGTGCCAGTAGTATGACGGCTACGCCCTACGAGCAGTACTTC.

The CDR3 region is CASSARGGREKLFF. The CDR3 nucleotides are TGTGCCAGCAGTGCCCGAGGGGGCCGTGAAAAACTGTTTTTT. The gene calls are TRBV2 and TRBJ1-4; 7 nucleotides align to TRBD1. Germline CDR1 SNHLY, CDR2 FYNNEI. V lost 4 bases to trimming and J lost 7 bases; unmatched junction nucleotides: 6. This CDR3 has 14 residues.